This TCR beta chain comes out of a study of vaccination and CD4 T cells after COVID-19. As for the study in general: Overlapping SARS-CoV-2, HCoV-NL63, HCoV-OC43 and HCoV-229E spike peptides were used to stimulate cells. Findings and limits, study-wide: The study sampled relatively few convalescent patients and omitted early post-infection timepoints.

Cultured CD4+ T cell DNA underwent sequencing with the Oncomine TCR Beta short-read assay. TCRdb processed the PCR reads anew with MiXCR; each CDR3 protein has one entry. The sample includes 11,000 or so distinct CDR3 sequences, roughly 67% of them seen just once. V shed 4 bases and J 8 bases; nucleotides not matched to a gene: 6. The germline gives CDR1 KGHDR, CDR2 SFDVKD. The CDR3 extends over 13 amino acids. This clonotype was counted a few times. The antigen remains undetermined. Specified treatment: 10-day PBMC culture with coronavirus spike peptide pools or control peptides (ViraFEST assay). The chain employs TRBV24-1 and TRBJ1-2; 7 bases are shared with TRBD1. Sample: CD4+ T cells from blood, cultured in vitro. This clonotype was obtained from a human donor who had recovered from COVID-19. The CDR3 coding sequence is TGTGCCACCAGTGACTCGGACAGGATCGGCTACACCTTC. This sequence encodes CATSDSDRIGYTF.